This T cell receptor beta chain was obtained from a study of identical twins. The CDR3 is 13 amino acids. TCRdb used MiXCR to reprocess the 5' RACE reads, holding one entry per CDR3 protein. Among under 1 million distinct CDR3 sequences, about 12% were seen once, and the ten largest hold around 1.5%. These sequences were also reported in another study, on yellow fever vaccine responses in identical twins.

The sequence was collected from a woman between 18 and 30 years old in good health. The sequenced sample was PBMCs. The rearrangement joins TRBV21-1 to TRBJ1-1. TRBV21-1 is a documented pseudogene. CDR3 sequence reads: CASSKKGFTEAFF. The CDR3, as DNA: TGTGCCAGCAGCAAAAAAGGGTTCACTGAAGCTTTCTTT.